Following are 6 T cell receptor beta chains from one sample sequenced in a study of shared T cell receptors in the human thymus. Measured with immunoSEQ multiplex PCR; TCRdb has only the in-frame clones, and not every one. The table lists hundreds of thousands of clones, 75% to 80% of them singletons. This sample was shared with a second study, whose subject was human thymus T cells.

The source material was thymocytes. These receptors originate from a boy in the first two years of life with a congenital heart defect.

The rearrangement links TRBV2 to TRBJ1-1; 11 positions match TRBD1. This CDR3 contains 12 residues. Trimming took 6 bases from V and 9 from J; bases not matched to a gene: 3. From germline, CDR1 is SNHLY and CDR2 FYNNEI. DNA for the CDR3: TGTGCCAGCAGGGGGACAGGGGGGAAAGCTTTCTTT. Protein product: CASRGTGGKAFF.

The chain's CDR3 is CASKGGRCQEQYF. The DNA of the CDR3 is TGTGCCAGCAAAGGCGGGAGGTGTCAGGAGCAGTACTTC. The chain joins TRBV6-5 to TRBJ2-7, with 8 bases that match TRBD2. Germline V lookup: CDR1 MNHEY, CDR2 SVGAGI. The J segment lost 7 bases and the V segment lost 7 bases, leaving 9 bases of the junction unmatched. This CDR3 is built from 13 residues.

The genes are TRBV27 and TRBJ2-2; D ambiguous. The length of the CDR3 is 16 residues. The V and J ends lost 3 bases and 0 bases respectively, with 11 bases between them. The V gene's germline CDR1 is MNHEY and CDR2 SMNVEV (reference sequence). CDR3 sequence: CASSFSPGPNTGELFF. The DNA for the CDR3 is TGTGCCAGCAGTTTCTCCCCAGGCCCGAACACCGGGGAGCTGTTTTTT.

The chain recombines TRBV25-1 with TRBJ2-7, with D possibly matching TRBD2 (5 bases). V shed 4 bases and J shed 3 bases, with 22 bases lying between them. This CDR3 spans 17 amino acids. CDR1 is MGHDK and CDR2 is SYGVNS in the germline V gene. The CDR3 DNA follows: TGTGCCAGCAGTGGAGGGCCCCCGACAAGCGCCGACTACGAGCAGTACTTC. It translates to CASSGGPPTSADYEQYF.

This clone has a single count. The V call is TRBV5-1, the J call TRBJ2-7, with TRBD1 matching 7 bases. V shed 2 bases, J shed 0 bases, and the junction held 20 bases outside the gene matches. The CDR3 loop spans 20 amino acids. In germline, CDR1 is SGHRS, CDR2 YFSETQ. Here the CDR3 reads CASSFPPGQGDRSRSYEQYF. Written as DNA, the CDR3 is TGCGCCAGCAGCTTTCCCCCGGGTCAGGGGGATCGGAGTCGCTCCTACGAGCAGTACTTC.

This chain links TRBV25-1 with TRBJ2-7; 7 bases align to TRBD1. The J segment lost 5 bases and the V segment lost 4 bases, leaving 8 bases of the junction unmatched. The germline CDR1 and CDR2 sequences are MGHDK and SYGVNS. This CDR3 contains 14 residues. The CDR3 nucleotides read TGTGCCAGCAGTGGCCGACAGGGTGGGGACGAGCAGTACTTC. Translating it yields CASSGRQGGDEQYF.